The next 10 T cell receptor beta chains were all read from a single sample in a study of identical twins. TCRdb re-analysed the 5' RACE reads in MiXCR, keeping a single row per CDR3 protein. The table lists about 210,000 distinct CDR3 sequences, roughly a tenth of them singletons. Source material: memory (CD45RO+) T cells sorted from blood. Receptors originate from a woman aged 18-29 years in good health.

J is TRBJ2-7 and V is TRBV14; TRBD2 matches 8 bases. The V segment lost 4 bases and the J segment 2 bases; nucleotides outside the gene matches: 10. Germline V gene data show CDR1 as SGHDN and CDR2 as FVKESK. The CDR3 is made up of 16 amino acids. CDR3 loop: CASSLLPSGHTYEQYF. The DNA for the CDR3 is TGTGCCAGCAGCCTACTACCTAGCGGGCATACCTACGAGCAGTACTTC.

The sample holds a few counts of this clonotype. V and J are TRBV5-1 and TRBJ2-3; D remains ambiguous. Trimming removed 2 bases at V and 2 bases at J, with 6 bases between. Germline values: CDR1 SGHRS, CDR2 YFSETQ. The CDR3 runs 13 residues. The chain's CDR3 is CASSFLLTDTQYF. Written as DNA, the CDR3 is TGCGCCAGCAGCTTTTTACTCACAGATACGCAGTATTTT.

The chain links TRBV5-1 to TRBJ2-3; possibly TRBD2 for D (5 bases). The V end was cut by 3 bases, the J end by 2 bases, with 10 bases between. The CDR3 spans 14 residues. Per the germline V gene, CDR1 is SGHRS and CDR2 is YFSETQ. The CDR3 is CASSSSAATDTQYF. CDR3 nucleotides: TGCGCCAGCAGCTCCTCAGCGGCCACAGATACGCAGTATTTT.

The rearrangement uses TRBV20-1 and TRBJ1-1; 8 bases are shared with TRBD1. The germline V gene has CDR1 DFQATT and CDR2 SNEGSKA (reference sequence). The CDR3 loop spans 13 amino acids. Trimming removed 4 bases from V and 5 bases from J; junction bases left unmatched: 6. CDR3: CSATDRGGTEAFF. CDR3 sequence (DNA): TGCAGTGCTACCGACAGGGGAGGAACTGAAGCTTTCTTT.

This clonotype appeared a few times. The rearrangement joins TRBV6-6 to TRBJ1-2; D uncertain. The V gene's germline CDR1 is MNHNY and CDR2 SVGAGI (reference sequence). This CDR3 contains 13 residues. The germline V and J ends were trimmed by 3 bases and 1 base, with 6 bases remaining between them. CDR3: CASSYKDNYGYTF. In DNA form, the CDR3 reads TGTGCCAGCAGTTATAAGGATAACTATGGCTACACCTTC.

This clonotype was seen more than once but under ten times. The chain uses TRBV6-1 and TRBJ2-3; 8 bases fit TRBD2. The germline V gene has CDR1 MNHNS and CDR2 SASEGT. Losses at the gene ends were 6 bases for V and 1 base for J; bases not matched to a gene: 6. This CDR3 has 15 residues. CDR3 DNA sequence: TGTGCCAGCAGCGCTGGGCGGGGGGGCACAGATACGCAGTATTTT. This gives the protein CASSAGRGGTDTQYF.

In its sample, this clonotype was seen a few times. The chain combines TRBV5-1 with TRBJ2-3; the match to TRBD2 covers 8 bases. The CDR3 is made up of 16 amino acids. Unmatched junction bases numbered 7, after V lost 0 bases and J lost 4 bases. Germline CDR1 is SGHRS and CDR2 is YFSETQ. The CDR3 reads CASSLASGRGADTQYF. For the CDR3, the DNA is TGCGCCAGCAGCTTGGCGAGCGGGAGAGGGGCAGATACGCAGTATTTT.

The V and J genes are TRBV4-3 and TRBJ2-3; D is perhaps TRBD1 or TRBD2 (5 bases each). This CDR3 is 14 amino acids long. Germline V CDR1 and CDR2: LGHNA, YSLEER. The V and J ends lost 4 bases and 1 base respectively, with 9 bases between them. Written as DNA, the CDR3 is TGCGCCAGCAGCCCCGTGGGGGGCACAGATACGCAGTATTTT. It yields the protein CASSPVGGTDTQYF.

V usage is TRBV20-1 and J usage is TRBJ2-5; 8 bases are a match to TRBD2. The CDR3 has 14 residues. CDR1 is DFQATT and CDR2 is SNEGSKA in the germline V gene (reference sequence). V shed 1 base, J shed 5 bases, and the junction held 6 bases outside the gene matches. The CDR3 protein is CSARVGGAPETQYF. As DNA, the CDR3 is TGCAGTGCTAGAGTCGGGGGGGCCCCTGAGACCCAGTACTTC.

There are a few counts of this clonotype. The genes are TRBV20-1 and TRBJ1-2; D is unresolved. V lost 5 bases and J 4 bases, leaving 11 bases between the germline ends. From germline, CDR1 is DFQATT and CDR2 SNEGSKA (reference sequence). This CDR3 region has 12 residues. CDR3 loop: CSAYIGLYGYTF. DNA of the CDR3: TGCAGTGCTTACATTGGTCTCTATGGCTACACCTTC.